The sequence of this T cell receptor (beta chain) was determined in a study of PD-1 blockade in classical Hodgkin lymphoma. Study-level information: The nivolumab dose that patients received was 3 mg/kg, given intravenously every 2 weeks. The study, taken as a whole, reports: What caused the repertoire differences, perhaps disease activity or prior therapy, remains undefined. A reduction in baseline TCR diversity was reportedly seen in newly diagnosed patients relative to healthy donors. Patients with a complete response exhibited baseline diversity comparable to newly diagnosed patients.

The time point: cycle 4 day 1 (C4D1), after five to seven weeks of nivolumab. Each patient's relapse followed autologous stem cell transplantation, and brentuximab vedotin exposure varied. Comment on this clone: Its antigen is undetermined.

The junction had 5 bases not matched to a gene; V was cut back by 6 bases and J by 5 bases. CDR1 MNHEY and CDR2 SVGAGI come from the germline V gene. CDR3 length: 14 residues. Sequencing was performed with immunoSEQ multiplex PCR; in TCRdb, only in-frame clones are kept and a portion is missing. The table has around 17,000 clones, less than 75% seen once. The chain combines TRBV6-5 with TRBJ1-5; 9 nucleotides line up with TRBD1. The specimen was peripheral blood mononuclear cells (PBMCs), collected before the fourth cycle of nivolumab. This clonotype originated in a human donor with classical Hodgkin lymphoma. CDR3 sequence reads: CASSGTGSHQPQHF. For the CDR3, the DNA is TGTGCCAGCAGCGGGACAGGGTCCCATCAGCCCCAGCATTTT.